This is a list of T cell receptor beta chains from one sample in a study of cytomegalovirus exposure and HLA in healthy donors. Here immunoSEQ multiplex PCR was the method, and the copy in TCRdb shows in-frame clones only, minus some. The listing contains 70,000 or so clones. The sequencing input was PBMCs. The receptors stem from a boy aged 5-17 years in good health and CMV-seronegative. Each CDR3 is given with its conserved first and last residue. D genes are given only for firm matches.

- | 15 | TRBJ2-5 | TRBV5-1 | TGCGCCAGCAGCTTGGCCCTGGGTAGCGCGGAGACCCAGTACTTC | CASSLALGSAETQYF
- | 16 | TRBJ2-7 | TRBV29-1 | TGCAGCGTTGAAGATAATCACCCAGACTCCGCCTACGAGCAGTACTTC | CSVEDNHPDSAYEQYF
- | 18 | TRBJ2-7 | TRBV18 | TGTGCCAGCTCACGCACCGCTTGGCAGACACAGAACACCTACGAGCAGTACTTC | CASSRTAWQTQNTYEQYF
TRBD1 | 17 | TRBJ1-2 | TRBV14 | TGTGCCAGCAGTAATCTGGGGGCCGGACAGGGAGACTATGGCTACACCTTC | CASSNLGAGQGDYGYTF
TRBD1 | 14 | TRBJ1-5 | TRBV30 | TGTGCCTGGAGTAACTCAGGGGGCAACCAGCCCCAGCATTTT | CAWSNSGGNQPQHF
- | 14 | TRBJ1-1 | TRBV7-8 | TGTGCCAGCAGCTTATATATGGCCCGGCGAGGAGCTTTCTTT | CASSLYMARRGAFF
- | 14 | TRBJ2-7 | TRBV19 | TGTGCCAGTAGTCCAGGAGGGGGGGACCGCGAGCAGTACTTC | CASSPGGGDREQYF
TRBD2 | 17 | TRBJ2-3 | TRBV4-1 | TGCGCCAGCAGCCAAGGGCAAACGGGGGGGCCTGGAGATAAGCAGTATTTT | CASSQGQTGGPGDKQYF
- | 14 | TRBJ2-7 | TRBV5-1 | TGCGCCAGCAGTATTTATTACGGGACCTACGAGCAGTACTTC | CASSIYYGTYEQYF
- | 14 | TRBJ1-2 | TRBV19 | TGTGCCAGTAGTATAGGGTCGACAGTTATAGGCTACACCTTC | CASSIGSTVIGYTF
- | 15 | TRBJ2-5 | TRBV6-6 | TGTGCCAGCAGTTACTCTAGCGGCCCGAAAGAGACCCAGTACTTC | CASSYSSGPKETQYF
- | 15 | TRBJ2-2 | TRBV4-3 | TGCGCCAGCAGCCAAGAAAGACAGAACACCGGGGAGCTGTTTTTT | CASSQERQNTGELFF
- | 16 | TRBJ2-3 | TRBV7-6 | TGTGCCAGCAGCCATTTCGGGGTTAGCGGCACAGATACGCAGTATTTT | CASSHFGVSGTDTQYF
- | 13 | TRBJ1-1 | TRBV6-1 | TGTGCCAGCAGGACAGCGACGAACACTGAAGCTTTCTTT | CASRTATNTEAFF
- | 13 | TRBJ2-1 | TRBV7-9 | TGTGCCAGCAGCTTAGGTGAGCGGGCTAAGCAGTTCTTC | CASSLGERAKQFF
TRBD1 | 12 | TRBJ1-1 | TRBV6-1 | TGTGCCAGCAGCGACAGGGACACTGAAGCTTTCTTT | CASSDRDTEAFF
TRBD1 | 14 | TRBJ2-2 | TRBV30 | TGTGCCTCCACCGGGACAGGGGGCATCGGGGAGCTGTTTTTT | CASTGTGGIGELFF
TRBD1 | 15 | TRBJ2-5 | TRBV29-1 | TGCAGCGTCCAGCTACCCACAGGGGCCCAAGAGACCCAGTACTTC | CSVQLPTGAQETQYF
TRBD2 | 15 | TRBJ2-1 | TRBV30 | TGTGCCTGGAATGTAGGGCTAGCGGGGGACAATGAGCAGTTCTTC | CAWNVGLAGDNEQFF
TRBD1 | 14 | TRBJ1-6 | TRBV5-1 | TGCGCCAGCAGCCGGGGACAGGCGGATTCACCCCTCCACTTT | CASSRGQADSPLHF
TRBD1 | 13 | TRBJ2-1 | TRBV6-5 | TGTGCCAGTACCAACAGGGGCGCCAGTGAGCAGTTCTTC | CASTNRGASEQFF
- | 15 | TRBJ1-6 | TRBV7-6 | TGTGCCAGCAGCTTAGACAGCTCCTATAATTCACCCCTCCACTTT | CASSLDSSYNSPLHF
- | 15 | TRBJ1-2 | TRBV2 | TGTGCCAGCAGTCAAAACAGGGCCTCTAACTATGGCTACACCTTC | CASSQNRASNYGYTF
TRBD1 | 13 | TRBJ1-1 | TRBV19 | TGTGCCAGTACCCCGACAGGGGCCACTGAAGCTTTCTTT | CASTPTGATEAFF
- | 16 | TRBJ1-3 | TRBV4-1 | TGCGCCAGCAGCCAAAGAGGAGGCGTTCTTGGAAACACCATATATTTT | CASSQRGGVLGNTIYF
TRBD2 | 16 | TRBJ2-3 | TRBV5-4 | TGTGCCAGCAGCTTGGGGCTAGCGGGAGTGACAGATACGCAGTATTTT | CASSLGLAGVTDTQYF
TRBD1 | 16 | TRBJ1-3 | TRBV15 | TGTGCCACCAGCAGGGTTGAGGGGGCTAGAGGAAACACCATATATTTT | CATSRVEGARGNTIYF
- | 15 | TRBJ1-2 | TRBV6-1 | TGTGCCAGCAGTGAACCCCAAGCAGGTTACTATGGCTACACCTTC | CASSEPQAGYYGYTF
- | 14 | TRBJ1-4 | TRBV7-8 | TGTGCCAGCAGCTTACTTACAGGAAACGAAAAACTGTTTTTT | CASSLLTGNEKLFF
TRBD1 | 16 | TRBJ2-1 | TRBV18 | TGTGCCAGCTCAGCGACCGGGACAGGGGGCTTGTCTGAGCAGTTCTTC | CASSATGTGGLSEQFF
TRBD1 | 12 | TRBJ1-1 | TRBV29-1 | TGCAGCGTGGGACAGACGAACACTGAAGCTTTCTTT | CSVGQTNTEAFF
TRBD1 | 19 | TRBJ1-1 | TRBV4-1 | TGCGCCAGCAGCCTACGACCCCGAGGACAGGGGGTCTTGGACACTGAAGCTTTCTTT | CASSLRPRGQGVLDTEAFF
- | 13 | TRBJ2-5 | TRBV5-5 | TGTGCCAGCCAACGGGGGTTCCAAGAGACCCAGTACTTC | CASQRGFQETQYF
- | 12 | TRBJ1-3 | TRBV15 | TGTGCCACCAGCCCACTAGGAAACACCATATATTTT | CATSPLGNTIYF
TRBD1 | 13 | TRBJ1-1 | TRBV19 | TGTGCCAGTAGTACGGACAGGGACACTGAAGCTTTCTTT | CASSTDRDTEAFF
TRBD1 | 14 | TRBJ1-4 | TRBV6-5 | TGTGCCAGCAGTTTGGGACAGCCGAATGAAAAACTGTTTTTT | CASSLGQPNEKLFF
TRBD2 | 15 | TRBJ2-3 | TRBV6-1 | TGTGCCAGCAGTCCCCTAGCGGGGGACACAGATAAGCAGTATTTT | CASSPLAGDTDKQYF
TRBD1 | 13 | TRBJ1-1 | TRBV6-1 | TGTGCCAGCAACCCGACAGGGGTAGATGAAGCTTTCTTT | CASNPTGVDEAFF
TRBD1 | 13 | TRBJ1-1 | TRBV6-5 | TGTGCCAGCTCCGGACAGGTATACACTGAAGCTTTCTTT | CASSGQVYTEAFF
TRBD1 | 15 | TRBJ1-5 | TRBV30 | TGTGCCTGGAGTCAGGACAGGGGGAGTGCGGGGCCCCAGCATTTT | CAWSQDRGSAGPQHF
- | 14 | TRBJ1-1 | TRBV5-4 | TGTGCCAGCAGCTTAGGACTATACGACACTGAAGCTTTCTTT | CASSLGLYDTEAFF
- | 19 | TRBJ2-7 | TRBV27 | TGTGCCAGCAGTTTCCGATGGTCGCAGGGCCGCAGGAGTTACTACGAGCAGTACTTC | CASSFRWSQGRRSYYEQYF
TRBD2 | 17 | TRBJ2-5 | TRBV4-1 | TGCGCCAGCAGCCAACTGATAGCGGGAGAGGGAGCAGAGACCCAGTACTTC | CASSQLIAGEGAETQYF
TRBD1 | 13 | TRBJ1-1 | TRBV7-8 | TGTGCCAGCAGCTTATGGACAGGGGTTGAAGCTTTCTTT | CASSLWTGVEAFF